This T cell receptor beta chain was captured by sequencing in a study of regulatory T cells in long-lasting Graves disease. Overall study: Patients newly diagnosed with Graves' had been on antithyroid drugs for under 3 months. Whole-study findings and limits: Newly diagnosed patients had higher TCR diversity than persistent Graves' patients did. Among persistent patients, a larger number of public clonotypes were shared (2,741) than among newly diagnosed patients (966).

CDR3 regions were amplified by Arm-PCR using iRepertoire HTBI primers to build TCR beta libraries. TCRdb redid the calling of the multiplex PCR reads with MiXCR, one entry per CDR3 protein. The table has approximately 300,000 distinct CDR3 sequences, about 20% seen once; the top ten hold about 40%. Note on this clonotype: Its antigen is currently unknown.

As to time point: newly diagnosed GD, antithyroid drugs for less than 3 months. Researchers made the TCR library from RNA that was extracted from PBMCs. The receptor comes from a female donor with Graves disease. The sequencing used peripheral blood mononuclear cells (PBMCs), collected at new diagnosis, from a patient treated with antithyroid drugs.

The CDR3 loop is CASSLYGRTVGVLYGYTF. CDR3 DNA: TGTGCCAGCAGTTTATACGGGAGGACAGTAGGCGTGCTCTATGGCTACACCTTC. The chain combines TRBV27 with TRBJ1-2, with D perhaps matching TRBD1 (6 bases). The CDR3 runs 18 residues. Trimming took 1 base from V and 4 from J, leaving 22 bases between them. Germline assignment: CDR1 MNHEY and CDR2 SMNVEV (reference sequence).